The 12 T cell receptor beta chains presented below share a single source sample, sequenced in a study of response to subunit inactivated influenza vaccine. One entry per CDR3 protein, called by TCRdb with MiXCR from the RT-PCR reads. The repertoire holds hundreds of thousands of distinct CDR3 sequences, about 15% seen once, with around 10% in the top ten. The input for sequencing was PBMCs from blood, taken 12 days after vaccination. These receptors all come from a man in his fifties or sixties who received an inactivated influenza vaccine.

This chain uses TRBV4-3 with TRBJ1-1; D is perhaps TRBD1 (5 bases). The V end was cut by 0 bases, the J end by 0 bases, with 14 bases between. This CDR3 spans 17 amino acids. Germline-derived CDR1 and CDR2 are LGHNA and YSLEER. In DNA, the CDR3 is TGCGCCAGCAGCCAAGATCGGCTGGAGGGGATGAACACTGAAGCTTTCTTT. This translates into CASSQDRLEGMNTEAFF.

V usage is TRBV27 and J usage is TRBJ2-3; 8 bases agree with TRBD2. Trimming at V came to 9 bases and at J to 2 bases, leaving 10 bases not matched to a gene. CDR1 and CDR2 (germline): MNHEY, SMNVEV (reference sequence). The CDR3 sequence is 15 residues long. CDR3 amino acids: CASRSLGGDTDTQYF. For the CDR3, the DNA is TGTGCCAGTAGGTCACTCGGGGGGGACACAGATACGCAGTATTTT.

The chain couples TRBV20-1 to TRBJ2-7, with TRBD2 matching 9 bases. V trimming: 6 bases; J trimming: 4 bases; junction bases outside the gene matches: 7. There are 13 residues in the CDR3. Germline loops: CDR1 DFQATT, CDR2 SNEGSKA (reference sequence). The CDR3 loop reads CSAGGLAGYEQYF. The CDR3 nucleotides read TGCAGTGCGGGCGGGCTAGCGGGGTACGAGCAGTACTTC.

This clonotype was seen only a few times. The chain employs TRBV10-3 and TRBJ2-7, with D maybe TRBD1 (6 bases). V lost 11 bases and J 2 bases, leaving 16 bases between the germline ends. Germline assignment: CDR1 ENHRY and CDR2 SYGVKD. There are 13 residues in the CDR3. CDR3 in amino acids: CAVHRDTTYEQYF. CDR3 sequence (DNA): TGTGCCGTCCACCGGGACACCACCTACGAGCAGTACTTC.

In this sample, this clonotype turned up a few times. The chain is built from TRBV5-1 and TRBJ2-7; 7 positions agree with TRBD2. The CDR3 length is 16 residues. V was clipped by 0 bases and J by 0 bases; unmatched bases: 6. The germline CDR1 and CDR2 sequences are SGHRS and YFSETQ. Here the CDR3 reads CASSLEGGDYSYEQYF. CDR3 sequence (DNA): TGCGCCAGCAGCTTGGAGGGTGGGGACTACTCCTACGAGCAGTACTTC.

This clonotype was seen only once. The chain uses TRBV7-9 and TRBJ1-3; 7 positions match TRBD1. The junction had 4 bases not matched to a gene; V was cut back by 3 bases and J by 2 bases. The CDR3 spans 15 residues. Germline V gives CDR1 SEHNR, CDR2 FQNEAQ (reference sequence). The CDR3 DNA follows: TGTGCCAGCAGCTTCGGGACAGTAGCTGGAAACACCATATATTTT. This sequence encodes CASSFGTVAGNTIYF.

There are a few counts of this clonotype. The chain links TRBV7-3 to TRBJ2-1; 14 bases are a match to TRBD2. This CDR3 comprises 17 residues. The V segment lost 1 base and the J segment 7 bases; nucleotides outside the gene matches: 6. The germline gives CDR1 SGHTA, CDR2 FQGTGA. The CDR3 protein is CASSLSPGTSGSNEQFF. The CDR3 DNA sequence: TGTGCCAGCAGCTTAAGTCCGGGGACTAGCGGGAGTAATGAGCAGTTCTTC.

The V call is TRBV5-1, the J call TRBJ1-1; D is perhaps TRBD1 (5 bases). Germline CDR1 SGHRS, CDR2 YFSETQ. The V end lost 4 bases, the J end lost 5 bases, and 21 bases lay between the germline ends. The CDR3 runs 16 residues. The CDR3 is CASSQRSGRQGTEAFF. CDR3 sequence (DNA): TGCGCCAGCAGCCAGAGATCGGGACGTCAGGGAACTGAAGCTTTCTTT.

The CDR3 DNA reads as TGTGCCAGCAGCGTAGGACAGCTTAATGAAAAACTGTTTTTT. Translation gives CASSVGQLNEKLFF. V and J are TRBV9 and TRBJ1-4, with D perhaps TRBD1 (5 bases). V was pared by 0 bases and J by 4 bases, with 7 bases between. This CDR3 region has 14 residues. CDR1 is SGDLS, CDR2 YYNGEE, per germline.

This clonotype showed up just a few times. V is TRBV29-1 and J is TRBJ2-1; the D gene could be TRBD1 or TRBD2 (5 bases each). CDR1 and CDR2 from the germline V gene are SQVTM and ANQGSEA. CDR3 size: 10 residues. The V and J ends lost 7 bases and 8 bases respectively, with 9 bases between them. The CDR3 protein is CSARDHEQFF. The CDR3 coding sequence is TGCAGCGCCAGGGACCATGAGCAGTTCTTC.

V is TRBV3-1 and J is TRBJ2-5; D gene unclear. V lost 0 bases to trimming and J lost 4 bases, with 9 bases between them. This CDR3 contains 14 residues. CDR1 LGHDT and CDR2 YNNKEL come from the germline V gene (reference sequence). Here the CDR3 reads CASSQELYLETQYF. The CDR3, as DNA: TGTGCCAGCAGCCAAGAACTCTACCTAGAGACCCAGTACTTC.

The genes are TRBV7-9 and TRBJ1-2; 8 positions agree with TRBD1. V lost 4 bases and J lost 8; bases outside the gene matches: 18. The CDR3 is 17 residues long. The germline V gene encodes CDR1 SEHNR and CDR2 FQNEAQ (reference sequence). CDR3 DNA sequence: TGTGCCAGCAGCTCAGGGCGGCAGGGGGCTCAGCCGGCGGGCTACACCTTC. Encoded protein: CASSSGRQGAQPAGYTF. The full variable domain, in which reference TRBV7-9 and TRBJ1-2 provide the parts outside the CDR3, is DTGVSQNPRHKITKRGQNVTFRCDPISEHNRLYWYRQTLGQGPEFLTYFQNEAQLEKSRLLSDRFSAERPKGSFSTLEIQRTEQGDSAMYLCASSSGRQGAQPAGYTFGSGTRLTVV.